What follows are 30 T cell receptor beta chains derived from one specimen sequenced in a study of T cells in Graves' hyperthyroidism and ophthalmopathy. From RNA transcripts, TCR beta CDR3 regions were amplified. Researchers ran a first-round RT-PCR on the TCR CDR3 using the HTBI primer set. MiXCR, applied by TCRdb to the multiplex PCR reads, yields one record per CDR3 protein. The sample lists about 560,000 distinct CDR3 sequences; around 46% were seen once. Source material: peripheral blood or thyroid tissue (not recorded which). These receptors were obtained from a woman aged 18 to 35 with Graves' hyperthyroidism.

This clonotype was counted between two and nine times. The chain joins TRBV9 to TRBJ1-4; perhaps TRBD1 as D (6 bases). The ends were cut back, 0 bases at V and 7 bases at J, with 13 bases in the middle. Germline V gene sequence: CDR1 SGDLS, CDR2 YYNGEE. The CDR3 loop spans 15 amino acids. The CDR3 protein is CASSVDWGAGEKLFF. The CDR3 bases are TGTGCCAGCAGCGTAGATTGGGGGGCAGGTGAAAAACTGTTTTTT.

This rearrangement joins TRBV5-1 to TRBJ1-4, with D possibly being TRBD1 (6 bases). V was shortened by 0 bases and J by 6 bases, with 9 bases between the two germline ends. CDR1 and CDR2 (germline): SGHRS, YFSETQ. This CDR3 spans 14 amino acids. Here the CDR3 reads CASSLAQGDEKLFF. The DNA for the CDR3 is TGCGCCAGCAGCTTGGCACAGGGAGATGAAAAACTGTTTTTT. Filled out from reference TRBV5-1 and TRBJ1-4, the complete variable domain reads KAGVTQTPRYLIKTRGQQVTLSCSPISGHRSVSWYQQTPGQGLQFLFEYFSETQRNKGNFPGRFSGRQFSNSRSEMNVSTLELGDSALYLCASSLAQGDEKLFFGSGTQLSVL.

In regard to this clonotype: The junction departs from the called germline gene at one end, perhaps through a read error. The rearrangement links TRBV25-1 to TRBJ1-4; 10 nucleotides match TRBD1. Germline V gives CDR1 MGHDK, CDR2 SYGVNS. The CDR3 sequence is 17 residues long. DNA of the CDR3: TGCGCCAGCAGCCAAGACTCCCGGACAGGGGGTAATGAAAAACTGTTTTTT. As protein: CASSQDSRTGGNEKLFF.

At least ten counts were recorded for this clonotype. This sequence joins TRBV20-1 and TRBJ1-5, with D possibly matching TRBD1 (6 bases). The CDR3 loop spans 12 amino acids. CDR1 DFQATT and CDR2 SNEGSKA come from the germline V gene (reference sequence). Trimming stripped 8 bases from V and 7 bases from J, with 15 bases between. DNA of the CDR3: TGCAGTACCGGCGGGACATCCCAGCCCCAGCATTTT. Amino acids: CSTGGTSQPQHF.

The V call is TRBV12-3 or TRBV12-4, the J call TRBJ2-5; 7 positions match TRBD1. The CDR3 consists of 14 residues. Trimming removed 5 bases from V and 1 base from J; junction bases left unmatched: 4. CDR3 bases: TGTGCCAGCAGTATGGGGACAGCCCAAGAGACCCAGTACTTC. Its protein product is CASSMGTAQETQYF.

This clonotype was observed a few times. The chain has TRBV7-2 and TRBJ2-7; 7 bases are shared with TRBD1. With 5 bases clipped from V and 3 bases from J, the junction kept 10 bases outside the gene matches. The length of the CDR3 is 15 residues. Germline V gene data show CDR1 as SGHTA and CDR2 as FQGNSA. CDR3 nucleotide sequence: TGTGCCAGCAGCGCCTGGCCGGGACAGCTCTACGAGCAGTACTTC. This encodes CASSAWPGQLYEQYF. The variable domain in full, completed from reference TRBV7-2 and TRBJ2-7, reads GAGVSQSPSNKVTEKGKDVELRCDPISGHTALYWYRQSLGQGLEFLIYFQGNSAPDKSGLPSDRFSAERTGGSVSTLTIQRTQQEDSAVYLCASSAWPGQLYEQYFGPGTRLTVT.

The chain uses TRBV20-1 and TRBJ2-5; 13 nucleotides align to TRBD2. V was clipped by 3 bases and J by 4 bases; unmatched bases: 8. Germline-derived CDR1 and CDR2 are DFQATT and SNEGSKA (reference sequence). CDR3 size: 16 residues. The CDR3 region has the DNA TGCAGTGCTAGGGTCTGGACTAGCGGGAGCCGAGAGACCCAGTACTTC. The encoded protein is CSARVWTSGSRETQYF.

The chain recombines TRBV12-3 or TRBV12-4 with TRBJ1-1; unclear D gene. V shed 2 bases and J shed 10 bases, with 8 bases lying between them. CDR3 length equals 11 residues. The chain's CDR3 is CASSLKGRAFF. The CDR3 coding sequence is TGTGCCAGCAGTTTAAAGGGAAGAGCTTTCTTT.

This clonotype has at least ten counts. This sequence joins TRBV10-3 and TRBJ1-1; D remains ambiguous. The germline V gene encodes CDR1 ENHRY and CDR2 SYGVKD. The CDR3 is made up of 14 amino acids. V was trimmed by 5 bases and J by 11 bases, leaving 21 bases between them. In DNA, the CDR3 is TGTGCCATCAGTTTAGAGGGTTTGGGCCTCGGGGCTTTCTTT. Protein: CAISLEGLGLGAFF.

In this sample, this clonotype turned up many times. The chain combines TRBV6-5 with TRBJ1-2, with D maybe TRBD1 (5 bases). V was shortened by 6 bases and J by 4 bases, with 15 bases between the two germline ends. The CDR3 runs 14 residues. Germline-derived CDR1 and CDR2 are MNHEY and SVGAGI. The CDR3 spells CASSPHGTVYGYTF. Written as DNA, the CDR3 is TGTGCCAGCAGCCCACACGGGACGGTCTATGGCTACACCTTC.

V usage is TRBV7-9 and J usage is TRBJ2-5; 7 bases line up with TRBD2. V was pared by 1 base and J by 2 bases, with 4 bases of the junction left unmatched. CDR3 size: 15 residues. The V gene's germline CDR1 is SEHNR and CDR2 FQNEAQ (reference sequence). CDR3 nucleotides: TGTGCCAGCAGCTTAGAGCGGGGTGCGCAAGAGACCCAGTACTTC. It translates to CASSLERGAQETQYF. The variable domain in full, with the rest retrieved from reference TRBV7-9 and TRBJ2-5, is DTGVSQNPRHKITKRGQNVTFRCDPISEHNRLYWYRQTLGQGPEFLTYFQNEAQLEKSRLLSDRFSAERPKGSFSTLEIQRTEQGDSAMYLCASSLERGAQETQYFGPGTRLLVL.

The gene calls are TRBV5-1 and TRBJ2-2, with D unclear. The CDR3 runs to 15 residues. CDR1 and CDR2 from the germline V gene are SGHRS and YFSETQ. Trimming cost V 2 bases and J 1 base, with 9 bases left between them. This CDR3 is CASSLRYLNTGELFF. For the CDR3, the DNA is TGCGCCAGCAGCTTACGCTACCTGAACACCGGGGAGCTGTTTTTT.

The chain joins TRBV2 to TRBJ2-3, with TRBD2 matching 14 bases. CDR3 length equals 16 residues. CDR1 SNHLY and CDR2 FYNNEI come from the germline V gene. The V and J ends lost 6 bases and 4 bases, in that order; junction bases with no gene match: 6. The CDR3 DNA follows: TGTGCCAGCAGGGAACGGACTAGCGGGAGGTCAGATACGCAGTATTTT. This gives the protein CASRERTSGRSDTQYF.

The chain recombines TRBV25-1 with TRBJ1-2; 9 positions match TRBD1. This CDR3 has 15 residues. V shed 8 bases, J shed 6 bases, and the junction held 13 bases outside the gene matches. Germline-derived CDR1 and CDR2 are MGHDK and SYGVNS. The CDR3 is CASSPRQGVGNGYTF. The DNA of the CDR3 is TGTGCCAGCTCCCCTCGACAGGGGGTGGGTAATGGCTACACCTTC.

At least ten counts were recorded for this clonotype. The CDR3 sequence: CASSPNGNTEAFF. DNA for the CDR3: TGTGCCAGCAGCCCGAACGGGAACACTGAAGCTTTCTTT. This chain links TRBV7-3 with TRBJ1-1, with D uncertain. Trimming took off 5 bases at V and 1 base at J, with 8 bases between the two ends. The CDR3 contains 13 residues. The V gene's germline CDR1 is SGHTA and CDR2 FQGTGA.

A remark on this clonotype: This could be a read error, since a much larger clone is one nucleotide away. The gene calls are TRBV7-6 and TRBJ1-1; possibly TRBD1 for D (6 bases). The CDR3 loop spans 15 amino acids. CDR1 and CDR2 (germline): SGHVS, FNYEAQ. The CDR3 DNA reads TGTGCCAGCAGCCCTCAACAGGGAATGGACACTGAAGCTTCCTTT. It is translated as CASSPQQGMDTEASF.

This chain uses TRBV5-1 with TRBJ2-5; 8 bases are a match to TRBD1. The CDR3 runs 14 residues. The germline gives CDR1 SGHRS, CDR2 YFSETQ. J gave up 1 base and V 3 bases, and 2 bases lay outside the gene matches. CDR3 protein: CASSWTGPQETQYF. CDR3 coding DNA: TGCGCCAGCAGCTGGACAGGGCCCCAAGAGACCCAGTACTTC.

This clonotype has a handful of counts. This sequence joins TRBV25-1 and TRBJ1-4, with D possibly matching TRBD1 (5 bases). Germline V gives CDR1 MGHDK, CDR2 SYGVNS. The V end was cut by 6 bases, the J end by 7 bases, with 18 bases between. The CDR3 is 15 residues long. CDR3: CASSQEERGSEKLFF. CDR3 in DNA: TGTGCCAGCAGCCAAGAGGAAAGGGGAAGTGAAAAACTGTTTTTT.

The J gene is TRBJ2-5, the V gene TRBV20-1, with 8 bases matching TRBD1. The CDR3 is made up of 15 amino acids. J gave up 5 bases and V 6 bases, and 14 bases lay outside the gene matches. Germline-derived CDR1 and CDR2 are DFQATT and SNEGSKA (reference sequence). CDR3 loop: CSASLRTGLRETQYF. The CDR3 nucleotides read TGCAGTGCATCATTGAGGACAGGGCTGCGGGAGACCCAGTACTTC.

V usage is TRBV4-2 and J usage is TRBJ1-2, with TRBD1 as a possible D gene (6 bases). CDR1 is LGHNA and CDR2 is YNFKEQ in the germline V gene. Trimming removed 4 bases from V and 2 bases from J, with 17 bases in between. This CDR3 has 16 amino acids. CDR3 in amino acids: CASSPDGGLRNYGYTF. The DNA of the CDR3 is TGTGCCAGCAGCCCGGACGGGGGCCTCCGCAACTATGGCTACACCTTC.

The J gene is TRBJ2-2, the V gene TRBV7-9, with TRBD2 as a possible D gene (5 bases). The CDR3 is 13 amino acids. The V end lost 3 bases, the J end lost 6 bases, and 8 bases lay between the germline ends. CDR1 is SEHNR, CDR2 FQNEAQ, per germline (reference sequence). In DNA form, the CDR3 reads TGTGCCAGCAGCTTGGGAGACGCCGGGGAGCTGTTTTTT. Protein product: CASSLGDAGELFF.

This clonotype has a count of ten or more. The V call is TRBV19, the J call TRBJ2-7; tentative D call: TRBD1 (6 bases). V lost 5 bases and J lost 6, with 17 bases in between. This CDR3 is 14 amino acids long. CDR1 and CDR2 (germline): LNHDA, SQIVND (reference sequence). The CDR3 DNA reads TGTGCCAGTAGTGACGACAGGCTCCCTCGCGAGCAGTACTTC. Translated: CASSDDRLPREQYF.

This clonotype occurred many times. This chain uses TRBV7-8 with TRBJ2-7; D may be TRBD2 (5 bases). Germline lookup yields CDR1 SGHVS and CDR2 FQNEAQ. The CDR3 runs to 16 residues. V shed 3 bases and J shed 2 bases, with 17 bases lying between them. The DNA for the CDR3 is TGTGCCAGCAGCTTGGTTGGCGGGCCAAGCGCCTACGAGCAGTACTTC. This encodes CASSLVGGPSAYEQYF.

As concerns this clonotype: Germline and junction disagree at one end, which may indicate a read error. The chain joins TRBV5-4 to TRBJ1-2, with 9 bases fitting TRBD1. CDR3 length: 15 amino acids. CDR1 SGHNT and CDR2 YYREEE come from the germline V gene (reference sequence). The CDR3 loop is CASGLGGTGTGGYTF. The CDR3 coding sequence is TGTGCCAGCGGCTTGGGTGGGACAGGGACTGGTGGCTACACCTTC.

This clonotype was found many times. This chain connects TRBV24-1 to TRBJ2-7; 8 bases align to TRBD2. Germline V gene data show CDR1 as KGHDR and CDR2 as SFDVKD. The CDR3 has 14 amino acids. After removal of 9 bases from V and 6 bases from J, the junction contained 12 bases not matched to a gene. The CDR3 DNA sequence: TGTGCCACCCAGAGCAGCGGGAGAGGGCGCGAGCAGTACTTC. Its translation is CATQSSGRGREQYF.

In this sample, this clonotype turned up many times. The rearrangement links TRBV9 to TRBJ1-1; maybe TRBD1 (6 bases). The CDR3 extends over 15 amino acids. Germline V lookup: CDR1 SGDLS, CDR2 YYNGEE. Trimming cost V 0 bases and J 1 base, with 10 bases left between them. This CDR3 is CASSVAGTPNTEAFF. In DNA form, the CDR3 reads TGTGCCAGCAGCGTAGCCGGGACACCGAACACTGAAGCTTTCTTT.

This clonotype was seen at least ten times. The rearrangement links TRBV7-8 to TRBJ2-7; D uncertain. CDR3 size: 11 residues. Germline assignment: CDR1 SGHVS and CDR2 FQNEAQ. Trimming cost V 4 bases and J 4 bases, with 5 bases left between them. Here the CDR3 DNA reads TGTGCCAGCAGCTACACATACGAGCAGTACTTC. This encodes CASSYTYEQYF.

This clonotype was picked up a small number of times. V gene TRBV20-1 combines with J gene TRBJ1-2, with 7 bases fitting TRBD1. This CDR3 is 15 amino acids long. Looked up from germline, CDR1 is DFQATT and CDR2 is SNEGSKA (reference sequence). The V gene end was trimmed by 0 bases and the J gene end by 8 bases; junction bases not matched to a gene: 12. CDR3 coding DNA: TGCAGTGCTAGAGATGGAAGGGACAGCGGCCGGGGCTACACCTTC. The encoded protein is CSARDGRDSGRGYTF.

This clonotype was picked up a small number of times. The V call is TRBV2, the J call TRBJ2-5, with D perhaps being TRBD1 or TRBD2 (5 bases each). This CDR3 comprises 14 residues. Germline V gives CDR1 SNHLY, CDR2 FYNNEI. Between the trimmed V and J ends, which lost 5 bases and 4 bases, there was a span of 14 bases. CDR3 in DNA: TGTGCCAGCAGTTTAGACAGCGGTGGAGAGACCCAGTACTTC. This sequence encodes CASSLDSGGETQYF.

This clonotype was counted many times. V usage is TRBV2 and J usage is TRBJ1-1; maybe TRBD1 (5 bases). V lost 7 bases and J 8 bases, leaving 17 bases between the germline ends. The CDR3 consists of 13 residues. The V gene's germline CDR1 is SNHLY and CDR2 FYNNEI. CDR3 sequence reads: CASTHLDRKEAFF. CDR3 DNA sequence: TGTGCCAGCACTCACCTCGACAGAAAAGAAGCTTTCTTT.